This record covers a single TCR beta chain. The data originate from a study of Ad26.COV2.S vaccination and SARS-CoV-2 variants. Study at large: Into the muscle, Ad26.COV2.S was dosed once or twice, 56 days apart.

Stated treatment: 15 to 20 received Ad26.COV2.S at low or high dose, single or two shots; about 5 received placebo; per-sample allocation not given. The study sampled participants on day 63 after the first vaccine or placebo injection. An 18-55-year-old adult in Boston served as donor. Measured with immunoSEQ multiplex PCR; TCRdb has only the in-frame clones, and not every one. The sample records hundreds of thousands of clones, 89% being singletons. V lost 0 bases and J 3 bases, leaving 9 bases between the germline ends. The CDR3 spans 14 residues. Germline assignment: CDR1 GTSNPN and CDR2 SVGIG (reference sequence).

The sequence derives from a person aged 18 to 65 who received the Ad26.COV2.S COVID-19 vaccine or a placebo. The material was peripheral blood, obtained in a trial of Ad26.COV2.S vaccine versus placebo. The chain employs TRBV30 and TRBJ1-3; D gene ambiguous. In nucleotides, the CDR3 is TGTGCCTGGAGTGTAGGCGGGTTTGGAAACACCATATATTTT. Residues: CAWSVGGFGNTIYF. Together with reference TRBV30 and TRBJ1-3, the CDR3 gives the full variable domain: SQTIHQWPATLVQPVGSPLSLECTVEGTSNPNLYWYRQAAGRGLQLLFYSVGIGQISSEVPQNLSASRPQDRQFILSSKKLLLSDSGFYLCAWSVGGFGNTIYFGEGSWLTVV.